This TCR beta chain was sequenced for a study of blood T cell repertoires in COVID-19. For the study at large: Acute and convalescent COVID-19 specimens originated in the United States, Italy and Spain. From T cells, B-cell-depleted T cells, or PBMCs came the material, which was cDNA or gDNA.

Per the original data handling: From reference gene primer amplification, estimates of nucleated cell counts were derived. Some clones are missing from TCRdb's copy, which holds only in-frame ones; the method was immunoSEQ multiplex PCR. V, J and clone size derive from that table, while D and trimming were established from the DNA sequence. Altogether approximately 240,000 clones are present, more than 80% being singletons, with the ten largest covering over 4.5%. Germline V gene data show CDR1 as SGHTS and CDR2 as YDEGEE. The V and J ends lost 0 bases and 1 base respectively, with 17 bases between them. The CDR3 covers 18 residues. This clone was detected ten times or more.

The sequence derives from a human donor in a cohort sampled during active COVID-19. Sequenced sample: peripheral blood. The J gene is TRBJ2-1, the V gene TRBV5-8; a weak D match, TRBD1 (6 bases). The CDR3 DNA is TGTGCCAGCAGCTTGGACAGGGTATTACGGGGTTCCTACAATGAGCAGTTCTTC. This encodes CASSLDRVLRGSYNEQFF.